The T cell receptor (beta chain) under discussion was sequenced for a study of tumor-infiltrating lymphocytes in primary liver carcinoma. Study in general: Tumors were stage T1-T3 N0M0, roughly 4 to 10 cm across. Study-level findings and limits: Overlap in tumor-adjacent and tumor-blood pairs fell below that of tumor region pairs.

CDR3 size: 15 residues. Germline CDR1 is DFQATT and CDR2 is SNEGSKA (reference sequence). Trimming left V 3 bases short and J 0 bases short, with 14 bases between. TCR beta cDNA came from roughly 0.45 ug total RNA, primed with a constant-region primer. ARM-PCR was slightly modified, and three nested multiplex PCR rounds with it gave rise to the TCR beta libraries. Each of the first two PCR rounds ran approximately 11 cycles with TRBV1-TRBV30 forward and C-beta reverse primers. TCRdb ran MiXCR on the multiplex PCR reads and lists one entry per CDR3 protein. The sample includes 40,000 to 45,000 distinct CDR3 sequences, over 70% of them seen just once. Extraction of RNA together with DNA used about 17-30 mg of unsorted bulk tissue. With regard to this clonotype: No antigen is known for it. As the CDR3 is not closed by the conserved phenylalanine or tryptophan, this likely results from a read error.

The origin of this receptor is a man aged 35-49 years with primary liver carcinoma and hepatitis B virus infection. The specimen sequenced was liver tumor tissue from sampling region 2. Stated subset: tumor region T2, inferior pole. The chain links TRBV20-1 to TRBJ1-1, with a tentative D call TRBD1 (5 bases). The CDR3 loop reads CSARRGLTVNTEAFY. DNA for the CDR3: TGCAGTGCTAGGCGGGGACTCACCGTGAACACTGAAGCTTTCTAT.